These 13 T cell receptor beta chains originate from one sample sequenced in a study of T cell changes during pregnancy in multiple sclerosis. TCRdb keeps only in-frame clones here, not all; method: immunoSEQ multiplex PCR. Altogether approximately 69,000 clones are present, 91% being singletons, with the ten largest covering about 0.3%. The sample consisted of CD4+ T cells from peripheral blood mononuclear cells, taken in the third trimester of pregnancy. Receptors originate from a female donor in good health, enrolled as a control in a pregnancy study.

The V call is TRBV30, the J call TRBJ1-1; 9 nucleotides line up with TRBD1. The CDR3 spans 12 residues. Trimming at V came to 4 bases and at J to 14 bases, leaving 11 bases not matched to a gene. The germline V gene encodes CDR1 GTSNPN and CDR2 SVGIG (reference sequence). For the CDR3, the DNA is TGTGCCTGGACTATCATACAGGGGGCCCTCTTCTTT. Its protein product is CAWTIIQGALFF.

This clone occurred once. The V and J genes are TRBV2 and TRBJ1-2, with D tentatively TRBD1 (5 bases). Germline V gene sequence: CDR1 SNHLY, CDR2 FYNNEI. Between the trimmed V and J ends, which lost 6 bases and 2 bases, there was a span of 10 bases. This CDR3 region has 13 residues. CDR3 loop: CASSSGPNYGYTF. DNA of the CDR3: TGTGCCAGCAGCTCAGGGCCCAACTATGGCTACACCTTC.

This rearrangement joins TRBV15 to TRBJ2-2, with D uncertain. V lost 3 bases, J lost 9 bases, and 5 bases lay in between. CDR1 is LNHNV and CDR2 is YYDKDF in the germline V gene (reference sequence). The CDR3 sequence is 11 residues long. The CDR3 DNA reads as TGTGCCACCAGCAGTGCTAGGGAGCTGTTTTTT. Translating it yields CATSSARELFF. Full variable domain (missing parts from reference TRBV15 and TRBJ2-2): DAMVIQNPRYQVTQFGKPVTLSCSQTLNHNVMYWYQQKSSQAPKLLFHYYDKDFNNEADTPDNFQSRRPNTSFCFLDIRSPGLGDTAMYLCATSSARELFFGEGSRLTVL.

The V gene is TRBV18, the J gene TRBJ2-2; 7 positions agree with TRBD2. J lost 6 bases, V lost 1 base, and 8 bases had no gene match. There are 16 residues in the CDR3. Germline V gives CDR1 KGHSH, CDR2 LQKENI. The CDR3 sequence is CASSPRAERGAGELFF. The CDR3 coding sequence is TGTGCCAGCTCACCACGAGCGGAACGGGGGGCCGGGGAGCTGTTTTTT.

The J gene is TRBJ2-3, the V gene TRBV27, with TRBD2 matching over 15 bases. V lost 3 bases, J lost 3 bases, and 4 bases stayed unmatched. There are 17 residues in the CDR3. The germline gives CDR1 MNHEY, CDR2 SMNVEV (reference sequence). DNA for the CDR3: TGTGCCAGCAGTTTGCCCGGGACTAGCGGGGGGACAGATACGCAGTATTTT. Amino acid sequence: CASSLPGTSGGTDTQYF.

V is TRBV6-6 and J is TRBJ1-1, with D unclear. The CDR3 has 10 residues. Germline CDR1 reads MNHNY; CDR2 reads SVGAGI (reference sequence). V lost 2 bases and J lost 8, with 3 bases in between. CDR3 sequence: CASSYQEAFF. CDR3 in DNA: TGTGCCAGCAGTTACCAGGAAGCTTTCTTT.

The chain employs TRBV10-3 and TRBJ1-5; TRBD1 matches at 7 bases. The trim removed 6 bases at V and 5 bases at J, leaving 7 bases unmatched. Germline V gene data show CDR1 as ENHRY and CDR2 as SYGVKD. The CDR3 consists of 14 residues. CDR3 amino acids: CAISIGGRDQPQHF. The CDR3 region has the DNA TGTGCCATCAGCATAGGGGGCAGGGATCAGCCCCAGCATTTT.

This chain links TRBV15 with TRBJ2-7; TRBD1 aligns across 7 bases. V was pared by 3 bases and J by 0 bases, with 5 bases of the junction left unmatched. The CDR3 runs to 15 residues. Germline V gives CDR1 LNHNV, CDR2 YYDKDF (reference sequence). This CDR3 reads CATSRAGTVSYEQYF. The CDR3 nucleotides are TGTGCCACCAGCAGGGCCGGGACAGTCTCCTACGAGCAGTACTTC.

CDR3 DNA sequence: TGTGCCAGTACAACCCAGTCCTTCTTGAACAATGAGCAGTTCTTC. Encoded protein: CASTTQSFLNNEQFF. This sequence joins TRBV19 and TRBJ2-1; D ambiguous. Trimming took 7 bases from V and 5 from J, leaving 18 bases between them. CDR3 size: 15 residues. The V gene's germline CDR1 is LNHDA and CDR2 SQIVND (reference sequence). The full variable domain, completed using reference TRBV19 and TRBJ2-1, is DGGITQSPKYLFRKEGQNVTLSCEQNLNHDAMYWYRQDPGQGLRLIYYSQIVNDFQKGDIAEGYSVSREKKESFPLTVTSAQKNPTAFYLCASTTQSFLNNEQFFGPGTRLTVL.

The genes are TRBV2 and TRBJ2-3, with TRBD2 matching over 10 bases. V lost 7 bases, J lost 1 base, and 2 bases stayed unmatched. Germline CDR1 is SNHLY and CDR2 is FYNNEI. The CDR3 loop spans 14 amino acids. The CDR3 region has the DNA TGTGCCAGCAACCTAGCGGGGGGCACAGATACGCAGTATTTT. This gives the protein CASNLAGGTDTQYF. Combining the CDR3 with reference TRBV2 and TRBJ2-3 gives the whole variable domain EPEVTQTPSHQVTQMGQEVILRCVPISNHLYFYWYRQILGQKVEFLVSFYNNEISEKSEIFDDQFSVERPDGSNFTLKIRSTKLEDSAMYFCASNLAGGTDTQYFGPGTRLTVL.

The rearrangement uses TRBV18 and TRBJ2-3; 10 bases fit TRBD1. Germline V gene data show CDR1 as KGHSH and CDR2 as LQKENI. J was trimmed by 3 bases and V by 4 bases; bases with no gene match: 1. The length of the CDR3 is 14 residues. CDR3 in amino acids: CASSRQGATDTQYF. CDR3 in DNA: TGTGCCAGCTCACGACAGGGGGCAACAGATACGCAGTATTTT.

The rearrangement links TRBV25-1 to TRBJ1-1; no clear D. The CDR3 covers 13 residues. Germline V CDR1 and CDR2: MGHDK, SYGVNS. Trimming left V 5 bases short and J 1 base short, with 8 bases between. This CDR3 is CASSLAQNTEAFF. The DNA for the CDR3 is TGTGCCAGCAGTTTGGCTCAGAACACTGAAGCTTTCTTT.

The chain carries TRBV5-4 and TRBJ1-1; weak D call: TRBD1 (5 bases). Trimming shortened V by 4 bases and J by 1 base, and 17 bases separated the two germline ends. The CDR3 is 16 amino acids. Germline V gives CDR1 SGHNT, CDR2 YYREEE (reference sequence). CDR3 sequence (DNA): TGTGCCAGCAGCCTCGGGAGGGGAGGATGGAACACTGAAGCTTTCTTT. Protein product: CASSLGRGGWNTEAFF.